The subject of this entry is one TCR beta chain. Its cognate antigen is unknown. The data are from a study of T-cell memory formation after mild COVID-19. Study results and limitations: The main location of contracting CD4+ clones was CM and EM, and that of contracting CD8+ clones was EMRA. Prior to infection, memory already included some responding clones, suggesting cross-reactive memory joined. Clones that contracted from day 15 to 85 were balanced CD4/CD8, while later expanders leaned CD4+.

J gave up 7 bases and V 5 bases, and 3 bases lay outside the gene matches. There are 14 residues in the CDR3. TCRdb re-called the 5' RACE reads through MiXCR, storing one row per CDR3 protein. In the table there are roughly 200,000 distinct CDR3 sequences, approximately 16% of which are singletons. The sequenced sample consisted of PBMCs or a T cell subset sorted from them (not recorded which). The chain has TRBV12-3 or TRBV12-4 and TRBJ1-4; 11 bases match TRBD1. The sequence came from an adult woman who had mild COVID-19 (a few samples of this study predate the infection). Cell type and time point are not known. CDR3 amino acids: CASSGQGASEKLFF. CDR3 coding DNA: TGTGCCAGCAGTGGACAGGGGGCGAGTGAAAAACTGTTTTTT.